This entry concerns a single TCR beta chain. Its antigen is as yet unknown. These data originate in a study of beta chain features in type 1 diabetes. About the study: Age, gender, cell numbers and subset yield matched between patients and controls. General study points: Patients with Type 1 diabetes showed moderately but significantly shorter TCRB CDR3s in all four CD4+ subsets.

The authors reverse transcribed all of the isolated RNA, so sequencing captured expressed TCRB transcripts. For naive, central memory and regulatory T cell samples, reads averaged roughly 4 million. Assay used: immunoSEQ multiplex PCR; TCRdb lists only in-frame clones, some missing. The sample contains some 240,000 clones, 15% to 20% of which appear only once. V trimming: 6 bases; J trimming: 2 bases; junction bases outside the gene matches: 9. Germline V lookup: CDR1 GTSNPN, CDR2 SVGIG (reference sequence). The length of the CDR3 is 15 residues. This receptor was obtained from a man in his thirties or forties with type 1 diabetes. The V and J genes are TRBV30 and TRBJ1-3, with 8 nucleotides matching TRBD1. The sample consisted of naive CD4+ T cells from blood. The CDR3 region is CACHLRQGTGNTIYF. In DNA, the CDR3 is TGTGCCTGTCACCTAAGACAGGGGACTGGAAACACCATATATTTT.